The 20 T cell receptor beta chains reported below all come from one sample, sequenced in a study of T cell repertoires in cytomegalovirus infection (dated by TCRdb to between 2017 and 2020). Sequencing was performed on an Illumina HiSeq 1500. In-frame beta chains were kept once TCRdb had trimmed the public reads at Q25 with fastp and called clones with MiXCR. CDR3 protein sequences are deduplicated, and each keeps its most common genes and DNA. This sample gives 200,000 or so distinct CDR3 sequences in total; 15% to 20% of them show up just once. The ten largest account for 2.9% of the sample. Sequencing was carried out using PBMCs. The receptors stem from a human donor in good health (CMV status not recorded). Some clones in this sample may be carry-over from other donors' samples.

CDR3 coding DNA: TGCAGTGCTAACCCGGCTGTTACCCCCCGAGAAAACACTGAAGCTTTCTTT. Translated, it gives CSANPAVTPRENTEAFF. The J gene is TRBJ1-1, the V gene TRBV20-1, with D unclear. Trimming removed 4 bases at V and 2 bases at J, with 23 bases between. Germline V gives CDR1 DFQATT, CDR2 SNEGSKA (reference sequence). This CDR3 is built from 17 residues.

This clonotype was counted ten times or more. This chain links TRBV4-1 with TRBJ2-1; 10 positions agree with TRBD1. V shed 4 bases and J 5 bases; nucleotides not matched to a gene: 5. The CDR3 consists of 15 residues. Looked up from germline, CDR1 is MGHRA and CDR2 is YSYEKL. CDR3 DNA sequence: TGCGCCAGCAGCCTCGGACAGGGGGTTGACAATGAGCAGTTCTTC. It translates to CASSLGQGVDNEQFF.

This clonotype was observed a few times. The chain uses TRBV12-3 or TRBV12-4 and TRBJ2-1, with D possibly TRBD2 on 6 matching bases. Trimming took off 3 bases at V and 9 bases at J, with 12 bases between the two ends. The CDR3 runs 13 residues. Here the CDR3 DNA reads TGTGCCAGCAGTTTGGAGGGAACCGGTGAGCAGTTCTTC. Translating gives CASSLEGTGEQFF.

There are many counts of this clonotype. This chain uses TRBV12-3 or TRBV12-4 with TRBJ1-6, with D possibly matching TRBD1 (5 bases). V dropped 5 bases and J dropped 8 bases, with 7 bases sitting between them. This CDR3 is built from 12 residues. The chain's CDR3 is CASSQGYSPLHF. The CDR3 bases are TGTGCCAGCAGTCAGGGTTATTCACCCCTCCACTTT.

This clonotype turned up a few times. The chain employs TRBV5-1 and TRBJ1-2; D is possibly TRBD1 (6 bases). CDR3 length equals 16 residues. The germline CDR1 and CDR2 sequences are SGHRS and YFSETQ. Trimming cost V 3 bases and J 0 bases, with 15 bases left between them. The CDR3 sequence is CASSSWSGEANYGYTF. The CDR3 nucleotides are TGCGCCAGCAGCTCCTGGTCAGGGGAAGCTAACTATGGCTACACCTTC.

This clonotype was counted at least ten times. The chain couples TRBV7-2 to TRBJ1-1, with TRBD1 identical over 8 bases. CDR1 and CDR2 (germline): SGHTA, FQGNSA. CDR3 length: 15 residues. V dropped 3 bases and J dropped 2; count of bases not matched to a gene: 5. CDR3 sequence reads: CASSFAGQVNTEAFF. The CDR3 DNA is TGTGCCAGCAGCTTTGCGGGACAGGTAAACACTGAAGCTTTCTTT.

This clonotype was seen more than once but under ten times. The rearrangement joins TRBV20-1 to TRBJ1-5, with D uncertain. This CDR3 region has 14 residues. Looked up from germline, CDR1 is DFQATT and CDR2 is SNEGSKA (reference sequence). Trimming stripped 5 bases from V and 0 bases from J, with 11 bases between. The CDR3 here is CSALSVGSNQPQHF. In nucleotides, the CDR3 is TGCAGTGCTCTCAGTGTAGGTAGCAATCAGCCCCAGCATTTT.

This clonotype was observed at least ten times. V usage is TRBV7-9 and J usage is TRBJ2-7; D call uncertain. Germline lookup yields CDR1 SEHNR and CDR2 FQNEAQ (reference sequence). Trimming left V 3 bases short and J 4 bases short, with 10 bases between. This CDR3 spans 13 amino acids. DNA for the CDR3: TGTGCCAGCAGCTTCTCCGGGCCGTACGAGCAGTACTTC. Its translation: CASSFSGPYEQYF. Complete variable domain (other parts from reference TRBV7-9 and TRBJ2-7): DTGVSQNPRHKITKRGQNVTFRCDPISEHNRLYWYRQTLGQGPEFLTYFQNEAQLEKSRLLSDRFSAERPKGSFSTLEIQRTEQGDSAMYLCASSFSGPYEQYFGPGTRLTVT.

This clonotype was seen many times. The genes are TRBV7-2 and TRBJ2-5; D uncertain. The germline CDR1 and CDR2 sequences are SGHTA and FQGNSA. This CDR3 spans 15 amino acids. V lost 1 base and J 4 bases, leaving 13 bases between the germline ends. CDR3 sequence reads: CASSLDQGLRETQYF. As DNA, the CDR3 is TGTGCCAGCAGCTTAGATCAAGGGCTTAGAGAGACCCAGTACTTC. The full variable domain, in which reference TRBV7-2 and TRBJ2-5 provide the parts outside the CDR3, is GAGVSQSPSNKVTEKGKDVELRCDPISGHTALYWYRQSLGQGLEFLIYFQGNSAPDKSGLPSDRFSAERTGGSVSTLTIQRTQQEDSAVYLCASSLDQGLRETQYFGPGTRLLVL.

The table lists this clonotype with a few counts. The V gene is TRBV6-2 or TRBV6-3, the J gene TRBJ2-1, with D unclear. Germline V lookup: CDR1 MNHEY, CDR2 SVGEGT. This CDR3 has 11 amino acids. Trimming took off 2 bases at V and 8 bases at J, with 4 bases between the two ends. The DNA of the CDR3 is TGTGCCAGCAGTTACGCAGATGAGCAGTTCTTC. This gives the protein CASSYADEQFF.

The rearrangement uses TRBV12-3 or TRBV12-4 and TRBJ2-1, with TRBD1 matching 10 bases. J lost 7 bases, V lost 4 bases, and 10 bases had no gene match. This CDR3 contains 16 residues. This chain's CDR3 is CASSSWGRQGANEQFF. Here the CDR3 DNA reads TGTGCCAGCAGTTCCTGGGGGCGACAGGGGGCGAATGAGCAGTTCTTC.

Ten or more counts support this clonotype. This rearrangement joins TRBV7-3 to TRBJ2-1; D ambiguous. The germline V gene has CDR1 SGHTA and CDR2 FQGTGA. The germline V and J ends were trimmed by 4 bases and 0 bases, with 19 bases remaining between them. This CDR3 region has 18 residues. The CDR3 sequence: CASSSSQKGWSSYNEQFF. In DNA, the CDR3 is TGTGCCAGCAGCTCCTCCCAAAAAGGCTGGAGCTCCTACAATGAGCAGTTCTTC.

This clonotype was recorded only once. Mismatch with germline at one junction end may stem from a read error. This chain joins TRBV11-2 and TRBJ1-1; 7 bases line up with TRBD1. Germline assignment: CDR1 SGHAT and CDR2 FQNNGV. The CDR3 totals 15 residues. CDR3 nucleotide sequence: TGTGCCAGCAGCTTAGAAACCAGGGGGAACACTGCAGCTTTCTTT. Translating gives CASSLETRGNTAAFF.

The gene calls are TRBV13 and TRBJ2-7, with 8 bases fitting TRBD2. The CDR3 has 16 amino acids. The germline gives CDR1 PRHDT, CDR2 FYEKMQ (reference sequence). V trimming: 3 bases; J trimming: 6 bases; junction bases outside the gene matches: 13. The chain's CDR3 is CASSFYPGLGGAEQYF. CDR3 coding DNA: TGTGCCAGCAGCTTCTACCCGGGACTAGGGGGGGCCGAGCAGTACTTC.

Here the CDR3 reads CSVEGQYNEQFF. The CDR3 nucleotides read TGCAGCGTTGAAGGCCAGTACAATGAGCAGTTCTTC. The V gene is TRBV29-1, the J gene TRBJ2-1, with D unresolved. The CDR3 length is 12 residues. The V gene's germline CDR1 is SQVTM and CDR2 ANQGSEA. Trimming took 1 base from V and 4 from J, leaving 5 bases between them.

V usage is TRBV19 and J usage is TRBJ1-5, with 8 bases lining up with TRBD1. The germline gives CDR1 LNHDA, CDR2 SQIVND (reference sequence). The ends lost 1 base at V and 2 bases at J; junction bases unmatched: 1. The CDR3 length is 15 residues. In nucleotides, the CDR3 is TGTGCCAGTAGTATAGTACAGGGGGGCAATCAGCCCCAGCATTTT. It specifies CASSIVQGGNQPQHF.

The V and J genes are TRBV19 and TRBJ1-1; TRBD1 matches at 8 bases. The V segment lost 6 bases and the J segment 3 bases; nucleotides outside the gene matches: 9. CDR3 length: 15 amino acids. In germline, CDR1 is LNHDA, CDR2 SQIVND (reference sequence). In DNA form, the CDR3 reads TGTGCCAGTAGGGACCCAGGGGGCGAGGACACTGAAGCTTTCTTT. Amino acid sequence: CASRDPGGEDTEAFF.

V gene TRBV5-1 combines with J gene TRBJ1-1; tentative D call: TRBD1 (5 bases). The V end was cut by 0 bases, the J end by 4 bases, with 13 bases between. This CDR3 spans 15 amino acids. The V gene's germline CDR1 is SGHRS and CDR2 YFSETQ. This chain's CDR3 is CASSLERQGATEAFF. Here the CDR3 DNA reads TGCGCCAGCAGCTTGGAGCGGCAGGGCGCCACTGAAGCTTTCTTT.

Only a few counts were recorded for this clonotype. V gene TRBV4-2 combines with J gene TRBJ1-2, with 8 positions matching TRBD1. Per the germline V gene, CDR1 is LGHNA and CDR2 is YNFKEQ. V was pared by 4 bases and J by 8 bases, with 9 bases of the junction left unmatched. The CDR3 is 14 residues long. This chain's CDR3 is CASSPGGGFNGYTF. CDR3 nucleotide sequence: TGTGCCAGCAGCCCAGGGGGCGGCTTTAACGGCTACACCTTC.

The sample holds a few counts of this clonotype. The chain links TRBV7-6 to TRBJ1-2; D is uncertain. The CDR3 has 14 residues. Trimming removed 5 bases from V and 3 bases from J, with 13 bases in between. Germline V CDR1 and CDR2: SGHVS, FNYEAQ. CDR3 in DNA: TGTGCCAGCAGCCAACCCGGGGATGACTATGGCTACACCTTC. Its translation is CASSQPGDDYGYTF.